This T cell receptor beta chain comes out of a study of cytomegalovirus exposure and HLA in healthy donors. Study findings and constraints: The dataset shows that most TCR sequences were rare, while some public TCRs occurred in many donors. A missense DCLRE1C variant was associated with V- and J-gene trimming of TCR beta chains in a later analysis, and an independent cohort replicated the association. A likely sequencing artifact accounted for one observed cluster of highly shared sequence variants. Some TCR beta chains (164 of them) were listed as cytomegalovirus-associated.

V lost 3 bases and J lost 9; bases outside the gene matches: 8. This CDR3 comprises 15 residues. Germline loops: CDR1 SGHRS, CDR2 YFSETQ. Amplification used 60 Vbeta primers and 13 Jbeta primers. The data were produced by immunoSEQ multiplex PCR, yet TCRdb's version contains in-frame clones alone and is incomplete. The sample lists fewer than 180,000 clones, 79% occurring once. Remarks on this clone: Its antigen is as yet unknown.

This clonotype was sampled from a man aged 45-65 years in good health and CMV-seropositive. The sequenced sample consisted of PBMCs. J is TRBJ1-6 and V is TRBV5-1; 8 nucleotides line up with TRBD1. The CDR3: CASSSDRAGVSPLHF. The CDR3 nucleotides are TGCGCCAGCAGCTCGGACAGGGCTGGGGTTTCACCCCTCCACTTT.